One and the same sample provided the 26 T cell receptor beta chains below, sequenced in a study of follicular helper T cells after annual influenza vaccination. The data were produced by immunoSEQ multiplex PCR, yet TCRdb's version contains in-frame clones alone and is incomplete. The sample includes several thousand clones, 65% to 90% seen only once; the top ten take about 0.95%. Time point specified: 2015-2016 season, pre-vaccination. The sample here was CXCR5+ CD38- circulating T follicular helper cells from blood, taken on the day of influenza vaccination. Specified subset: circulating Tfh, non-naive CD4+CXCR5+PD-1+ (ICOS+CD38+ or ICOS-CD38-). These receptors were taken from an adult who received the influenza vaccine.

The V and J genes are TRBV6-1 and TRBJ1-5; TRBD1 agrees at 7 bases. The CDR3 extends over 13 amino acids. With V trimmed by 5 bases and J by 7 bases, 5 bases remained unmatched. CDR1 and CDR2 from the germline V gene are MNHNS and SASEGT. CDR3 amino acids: CASSPTGKQPQHF. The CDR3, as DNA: TGTGCCAGCAGTCCGACAGGGAAACAGCCCCAGCATTTT.

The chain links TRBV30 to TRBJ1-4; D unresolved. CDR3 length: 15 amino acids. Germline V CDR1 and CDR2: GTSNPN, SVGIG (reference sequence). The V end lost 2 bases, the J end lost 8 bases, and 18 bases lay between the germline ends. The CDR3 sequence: CAWSLPPNRGEKLFF. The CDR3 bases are TGTGCCTGGAGTCTCCCCCCAAATCGTGGGGAAAAACTGTTTTTT.

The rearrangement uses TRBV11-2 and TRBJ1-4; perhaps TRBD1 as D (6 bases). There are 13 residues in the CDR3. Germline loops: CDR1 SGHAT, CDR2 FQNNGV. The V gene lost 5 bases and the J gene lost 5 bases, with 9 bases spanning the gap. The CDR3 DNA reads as TGTGCCAGCAGCCGTGACAGGAATGAAAAACTGTTTTTT. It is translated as CASSRDRNEKLFF. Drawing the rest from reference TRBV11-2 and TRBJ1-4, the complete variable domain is EAGVAQSPRYKIIEKRQSVAFWCNPISGHATLYWYQQILGQGPKLLIQFQNNGVVDDSQLPKDRFSAERLKGVDSTLKIQPAKLEDSAVYLCASSRDRNEKLFFGSGTQLSVL.

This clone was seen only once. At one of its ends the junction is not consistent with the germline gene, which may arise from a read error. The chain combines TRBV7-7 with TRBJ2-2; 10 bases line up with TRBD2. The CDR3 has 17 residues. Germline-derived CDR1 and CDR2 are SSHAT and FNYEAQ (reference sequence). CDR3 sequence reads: CASSLGPGTSVTGELFF. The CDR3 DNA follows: TGTGCTAGCAGCTTAGGACCAGGGACTAGCGTAACCGGGGAGCTGTTTTTT.

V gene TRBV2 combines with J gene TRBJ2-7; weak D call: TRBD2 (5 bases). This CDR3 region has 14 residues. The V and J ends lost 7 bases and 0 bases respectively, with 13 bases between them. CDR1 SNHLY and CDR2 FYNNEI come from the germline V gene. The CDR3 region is CASKEAASSYEQYF. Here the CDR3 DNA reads TGTGCCAGCAAGGAGGCGGCTAGCTCCTACGAGCAGTACTTC.

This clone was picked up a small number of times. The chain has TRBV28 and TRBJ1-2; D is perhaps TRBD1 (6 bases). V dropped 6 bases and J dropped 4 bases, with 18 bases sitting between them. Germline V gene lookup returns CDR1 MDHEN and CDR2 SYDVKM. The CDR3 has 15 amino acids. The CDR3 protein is CASRRETGASYGYTF. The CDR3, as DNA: TGTGCCAGCAGGCGAGAGACAGGTGCGTCCTATGGCTACACCTTC.

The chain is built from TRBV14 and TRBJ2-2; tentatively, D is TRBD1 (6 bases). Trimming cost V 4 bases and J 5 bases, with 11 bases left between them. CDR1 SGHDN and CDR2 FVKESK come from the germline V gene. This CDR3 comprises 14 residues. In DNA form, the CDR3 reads TGTGCCAGCAGCCTAATAAGGGGGACCGGGGAGCTGTTTTTT. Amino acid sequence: CASSLIRGTGELFF.

DNA of the CDR3: TGTGCCAGCAGCCCGGACAGGGTGGGCAATCAGCCCCAGCATTTT. Translation gives CASSPDRVGNQPQHF. The genes are TRBV7-2 and TRBJ1-5; TRBD1 aligns across 8 bases. The germline gives CDR1 SGHTA, CDR2 FQGNSA. This CDR3 has 15 residues. The J segment lost 2 bases and the V segment lost 5 bases, leaving 5 bases of the junction unmatched. Variable domain in full (rest from reference TRBV7-2 and TRBJ1-5): GAGVSQSPSNKVTEKGKDVELRCDPISGHTALYWYRQSLGQGLEFLIYFQGNSAPDKSGLPSDRFSAERTGGSVSTLTIQRTQQEDSAVYLCASSPDRVGNQPQHFGDGTRLSIL.

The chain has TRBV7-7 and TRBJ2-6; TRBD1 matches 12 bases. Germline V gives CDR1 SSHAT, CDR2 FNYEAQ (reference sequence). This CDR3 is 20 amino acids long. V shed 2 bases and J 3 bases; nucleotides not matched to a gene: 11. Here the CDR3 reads CASSLLPPGQGAGGANVLTF. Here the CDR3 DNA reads TGTGCCAGCAGCTTACTCCCGCCGGGACAGGGGGCCGGTGGGGCCAACGTCCTGACTTTC.

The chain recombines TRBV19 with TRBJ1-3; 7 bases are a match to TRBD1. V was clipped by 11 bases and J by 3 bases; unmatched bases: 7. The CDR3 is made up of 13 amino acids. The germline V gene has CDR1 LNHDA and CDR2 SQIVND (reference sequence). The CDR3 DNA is TGTGCCGGGGGGACAGCAGATGGAAACACCATATATTTT. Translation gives CAGGTADGNTIYF.

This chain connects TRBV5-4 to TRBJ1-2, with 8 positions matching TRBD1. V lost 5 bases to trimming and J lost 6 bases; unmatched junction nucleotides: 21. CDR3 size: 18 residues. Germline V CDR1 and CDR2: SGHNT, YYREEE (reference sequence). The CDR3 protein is CASRPGQGGVRSGNGYTF. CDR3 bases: TGTGCCAGCAGACCCGGACAGGGAGGAGTACGGTCGGGAAATGGCTACACCTTC.

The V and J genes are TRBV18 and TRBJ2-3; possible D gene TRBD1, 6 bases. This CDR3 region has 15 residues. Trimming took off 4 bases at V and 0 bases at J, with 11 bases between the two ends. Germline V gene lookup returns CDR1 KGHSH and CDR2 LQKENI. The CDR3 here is CASSLVGQSTDTQYF. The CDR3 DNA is TGTGCCAGCTCACTCGTGGGACAAAGCACAGATACGCAGTATTTT.

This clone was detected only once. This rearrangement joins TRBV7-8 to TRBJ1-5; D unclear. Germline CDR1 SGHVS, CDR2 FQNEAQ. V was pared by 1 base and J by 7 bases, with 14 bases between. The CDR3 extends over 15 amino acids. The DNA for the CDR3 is TGTGCCAGCAGCTTAGAACGCGGCATGTCCCAGCCCCAGCATTTT. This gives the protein CASSLERGMSQPQHF.

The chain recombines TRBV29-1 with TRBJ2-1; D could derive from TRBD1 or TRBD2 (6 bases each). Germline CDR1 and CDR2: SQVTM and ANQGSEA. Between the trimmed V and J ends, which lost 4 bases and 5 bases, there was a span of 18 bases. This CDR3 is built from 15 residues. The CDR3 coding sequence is TGCAGCGTTGCTATGGGGGGCGTGAGTAACAATGAGCAGTTCTTC. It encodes CSVAMGGVSNNEQFF.

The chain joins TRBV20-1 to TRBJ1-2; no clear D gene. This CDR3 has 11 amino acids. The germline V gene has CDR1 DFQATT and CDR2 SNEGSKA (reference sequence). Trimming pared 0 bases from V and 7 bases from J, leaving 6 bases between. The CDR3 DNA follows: TGCAGTGCTAGAGATCAAGGTGGCTACACCTTC. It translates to CSARDQGGYTF.

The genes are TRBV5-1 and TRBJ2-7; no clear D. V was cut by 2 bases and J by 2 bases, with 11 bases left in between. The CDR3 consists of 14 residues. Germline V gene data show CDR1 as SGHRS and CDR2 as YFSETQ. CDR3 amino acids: CASSFEQSPYEQYF. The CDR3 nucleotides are TGCGCCAGCAGCTTTGAGCAGTCCCCCTACGAGCAGTACTTC.

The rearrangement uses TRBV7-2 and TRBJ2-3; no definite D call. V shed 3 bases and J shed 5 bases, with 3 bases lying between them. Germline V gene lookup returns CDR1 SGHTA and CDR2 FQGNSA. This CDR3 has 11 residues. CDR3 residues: CASSFLDTQYF. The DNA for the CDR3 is TGTGCCAGCAGCTTCTTAGATACGCAGTATTTT.

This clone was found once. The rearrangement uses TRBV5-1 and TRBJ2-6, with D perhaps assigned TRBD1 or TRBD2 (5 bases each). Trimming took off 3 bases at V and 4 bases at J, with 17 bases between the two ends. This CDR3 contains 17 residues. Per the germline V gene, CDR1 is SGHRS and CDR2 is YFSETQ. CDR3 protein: CASSSGQPGFGANVLTF. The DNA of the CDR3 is TGCGCCAGCAGCTCGGGGCAACCGGGTTTCGGGGCCAACGTCCTGACTTTC. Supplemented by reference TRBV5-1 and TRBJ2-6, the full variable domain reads KAGVTQTPRYLIKTRGQQVTLSCSPISGHRSVSWYQQTPGQGLQFLFEYFSETQRNKGNFPGRFSGRQFSNSRSEMNVSTLELGDSALYLCASSSGQPGFGANVLTFGAGSRLTVL.

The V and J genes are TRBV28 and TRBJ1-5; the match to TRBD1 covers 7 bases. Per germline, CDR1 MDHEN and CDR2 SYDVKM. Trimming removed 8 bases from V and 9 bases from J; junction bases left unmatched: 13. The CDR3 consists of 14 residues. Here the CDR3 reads CASRRGTEGAPQHF. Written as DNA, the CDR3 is TGTGCCAGCCGGCGGGGGACTGAGGGGGCGCCCCAGCATTTT. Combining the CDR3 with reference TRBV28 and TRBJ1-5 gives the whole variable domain DVKVTQSSRYLVKRTGEKVFLECVQDMDHENMFWYRQDPGLGLRLIYFSYDVKMKEKGDIPEGYSVSREKKERFSLILESASTNQTSMYLCASRRGTEGAPQHFGDGTRLSIL.

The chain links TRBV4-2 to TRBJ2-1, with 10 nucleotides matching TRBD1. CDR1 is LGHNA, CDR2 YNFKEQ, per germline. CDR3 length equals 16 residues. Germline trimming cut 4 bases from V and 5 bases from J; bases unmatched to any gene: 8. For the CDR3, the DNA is TGTGCCAGCAGCCGCCCCGGGACAGGGGTAAACAATGAGCAGTTCTTC. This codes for CASSRPGTGVNNEQFF.

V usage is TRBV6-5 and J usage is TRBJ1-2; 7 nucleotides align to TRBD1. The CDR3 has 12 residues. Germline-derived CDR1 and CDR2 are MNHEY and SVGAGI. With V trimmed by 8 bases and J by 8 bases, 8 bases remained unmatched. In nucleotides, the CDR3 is TGTGCCAGCGGACAACAGGGGCGCGGCTACACCTTC. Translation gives CASGQQGRGYTF.

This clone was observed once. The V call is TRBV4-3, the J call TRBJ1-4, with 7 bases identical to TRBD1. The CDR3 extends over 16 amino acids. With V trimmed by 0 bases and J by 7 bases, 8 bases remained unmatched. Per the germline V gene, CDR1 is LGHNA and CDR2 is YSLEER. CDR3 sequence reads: CASSQEGTAYFEKLFF. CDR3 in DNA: TGCGCCAGCAGCCAAGAGGGGACAGCATACTTTGAAAAACTGTTTTTT.

The CDR3 DNA reads TGCGCCAGCAGCCGGGACATCCAATCCTACGAGCAGTACTTC. Protein: CASSRDIQSYEQYF. The chain joins TRBV4-3 to TRBJ2-7; TRBD1 is a possible D gene (6 bases). The CDR3 runs 14 residues. The V end was cut by 4 bases, the J end by 1 base, with 11 bases between. Germline V gene sequence: CDR1 LGHNA, CDR2 YSLEER.

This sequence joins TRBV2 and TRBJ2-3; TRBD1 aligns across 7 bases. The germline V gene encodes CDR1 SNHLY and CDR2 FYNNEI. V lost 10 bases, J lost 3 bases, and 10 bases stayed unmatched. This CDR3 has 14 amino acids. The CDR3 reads CATRTGDQTDTQYF. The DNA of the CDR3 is TGTGCCACTAGAACAGGGGATCAGACAGATACGCAGTATTTT.

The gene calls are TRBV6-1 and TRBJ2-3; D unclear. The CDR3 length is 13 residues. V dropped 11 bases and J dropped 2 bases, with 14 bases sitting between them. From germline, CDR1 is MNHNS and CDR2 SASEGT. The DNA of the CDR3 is TGTGCCGTTGGGATACCCACCACAGATACGCAGTATTTT. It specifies CAVGIPTTDTQYF.

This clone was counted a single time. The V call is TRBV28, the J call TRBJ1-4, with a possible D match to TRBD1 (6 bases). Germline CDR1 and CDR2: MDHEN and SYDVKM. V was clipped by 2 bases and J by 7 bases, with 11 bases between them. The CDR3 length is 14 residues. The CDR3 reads CASSLGGASEKLFF. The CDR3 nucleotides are TGTGCCAGCAGTTTAGGGGGGGCAAGTGAAAAACTGTTTTTT.